This T cell receptor beta chain was captured in a study of radiotherapy plus CTLA-4 blockade in lung cancer. Study-wide results and caveats: With interferon-beta, early dynamics of blood T cell clones were reported to best predict response. Blood TCR clones of tumor origin expanded after radiotherapy plus ipilimumab.

Deletions cut 5 bases from V and 7 bases from J, with 14 bases between. Germline V gene data show CDR1 as LNHDA and CDR2 as SQIVND (reference sequence). The CDR3 loop spans 13 amino acids. Using immunoSEQ multiplex PCR, the repertoire was profiled, and TCRdb retains in-frame clones only, with some absent. The sample consists of roughly 88,000 clones, roughly 80% of them appearing once. About this clone itself: The target antigen is unknown.

Ipilimumab-mediated CTLA-4 blockade plus focal radiation was given to patients having chemo-refractory metastatic non-small-cell lung cancer. The chain combines TRBV19 with TRBJ1-1; a weak D match, TRBD1 (6 bases). The source of this sequence is a human donor with non-small cell lung cancer who had stable disease on radiotherapy plus ipilimumab. The sequences come from peripheral blood, collected from a patient treated with radiotherapy plus ipilimumab. CDR3 amino acids: CASSLGGRIEAFF. Written as DNA, the CDR3 is TGTGCCAGTAGTCTCGGGGGCCGTATTGAAGCTTTCTTT. The variable domain in full, with the rest retrieved from reference TRBV19 and TRBJ1-1, is DGGITQSPKYLFRKEGQNVTLSCEQNLNHDAMYWYRQDPGQGLRLIYYSQIVNDFQKGDIAEGYSVSREKKESFPLTVTSAQKNPTAFYLCASSLGGRIEAFFGQGTRLTVV.